A single sample is the source of the 22 T cell receptor beta chains below, sequenced in a study of control samples from healthy donors and cancer patients. The assay was immunoSEQ multiplex PCR, and TCRdb's table has in-frame clones only and misses some. The sample lists some 76,000 clones, around 90% occurring once. Sequences were obtained from PBMCs. These receptors came from a woman between 45 and 65 years old with colorectal cancer.

The chain employs TRBV10-3 and TRBJ2-3; 7 bases line up with TRBD1. CDR1 and CDR2 from the germline V gene are ENHRY and SYGVKD. CDR3 size: 13 residues. V shed 8 bases, J shed 1 base, and the junction held 3 bases outside the gene matches. CDR3 region: CAIEGQGTDTQYF. The CDR3 nucleotides read TGTGCCATCGAAGGACAGGGCACAGATACGCAGTATTTT.

The rearrangement joins TRBV4-3 to TRBJ1-2; D remains ambiguous. Trimming shortened V by 1 base and J by 4 bases, and 13 bases separated the two germline ends. Germline loops: CDR1 LGHNA, CDR2 YSLEER. This CDR3 region has 15 residues. CDR3 nucleotide sequence: TGCGCCAGCAGCCAAGTTTTTAGCGACCTCTATGGCTACACCTTC. Translating it yields CASSQVFSDLYGYTF.

The chain joins TRBV28 to TRBJ1-6; no clear D gene. The CDR3 totals 15 residues. CDR1 is MDHEN and CDR2 is SYDVKM in the germline V gene. The V and J ends lost 9 bases and 0 bases respectively, with 12 bases between them. The CDR3 sequence is CASTGPSSYNSPLHF. For the CDR3, the DNA is TGTGCCAGTACGGGCCCGAGCTCCTATAATTCACCCCTCCACTTT.

J is TRBJ1-1 and V is TRBV6-6; perhaps TRBD1 as D (6 bases). Germline V lookup: CDR1 MNHNY, CDR2 SVGAGI (reference sequence). The CDR3 length is 15 residues. V was trimmed by 5 bases and J by 0 bases, leaving 13 bases between them. The CDR3 sequence: CASSTSTGMNTEAFF. The CDR3 DNA reads as TGTGCCAGCAGTACCTCGACAGGAATGAACACTGAAGCTTTCTTT.

The chain is built from TRBV28 and TRBJ1-2; no clear D gene. This CDR3 region has 16 residues. V lost 1 base to trimming and J lost 4 bases, with 16 bases between them. The V gene's germline CDR1 is MDHEN and CDR2 SYDVKM. The CDR3 DNA follows: TGTGCCAGCAGTTTATTCGAGGTCAGGAGGATCTATGGCTACACCTTC. It yields the protein CASSLFEVRRIYGYTF.

The chain carries TRBV3-1 (or the pseudogene TRBV3-2) and TRBJ2-1; D gene unclear. Trimming removed 2 bases from V and 4 bases from J, with 9 bases in between. The CDR3 consists of 14 residues. Germline CDR1 LGHDT, CDR2 YNNKEL (reference sequence). CDR3 loop: CASSQSYQYNEQFF. As DNA, the CDR3 is TGTGCCAGCAGCCAATCTTACCAATACAATGAGCAGTTCTTC.

The chain combines TRBV3-1 (or the pseudogene TRBV3-2) with TRBJ1-4; D gene uncertain. This CDR3 has 15 amino acids. Germline V lookup: CDR1 LGHDT, CDR2 YNNKEL (reference sequence). Trimming took off 0 bases at V and 4 bases at J, with 9 bases between the two ends. CDR3 region: CASSQDGRYNEKLFF. CDR3 in DNA: TGTGCCAGCAGCCAAGACGGCAGGTATAATGAAAAACTGTTTTTT.

Of note for this clone: The junction departs from germline at one end; a sequencing error may be responsible. V gene TRBV19 combines with J gene TRBJ2-2; TRBD1 matches at 7 bases. Germline lookup yields CDR1 LNHDA and CDR2 SQIVND (reference sequence). The CDR3 is 16 residues long. CDR3 nucleotides: TGTGCCAGTAGTAGGGGCAGGGGGAAATTACACCGGGGAGCTGTTTTT. This translates into CASSRGRGKLHRGAVF.

The V call is TRBV9, the J call TRBJ2-3, with TRBD1 matching over 9 bases. The CDR3 has 15 residues. V lost 0 bases to trimming and J lost 6 bases; unmatched junction nucleotides: 5. Germline-derived CDR1 and CDR2 are SGDLS and YYNGEE. The CDR3 DNA reads as TGTGCCAGCAGCGTAGGGCAGGGGACAGGGGATACGCAGTATTTT. Residues: CASSVGQGTGDTQYF.

The chain carries TRBV12-3 or TRBV12-4 and TRBJ1-1; a possible D gene is TRBD1 (5 bases). The length of the CDR3 is 12 residues. The V and J ends lost 4 bases and 11 bases respectively, with 14 bases between them. The CDR3 DNA sequence: TGTGCCAGCAGTTCGGGGGGTCGTACTGCTTTCTTT. It translates to CASSSGGRTAFF.

The CDR3 region is CAWSQTTYTQYF. DNA of the CDR3: TGTGCCTGGAGTCAGACTACCTATACGCAGTATTTT. The chain has TRBV30 and TRBJ2-3; TRBD2 is a possible D gene (5 bases). This CDR3 is 12 amino acids long. The germline gives CDR1 GTSNPN, CDR2 SVGIG (reference sequence). Trimming removed 2 bases at V and 7 bases at J, with 10 bases between. Complete variable domain (other parts from reference TRBV30 and TRBJ2-3): SQTIHQWPATLVQPVGSPLSLECTVEGTSNPNLYWYRQAAGRGLQLLFYSVGIGQISSEVPQNLSASRPQDRQFILSSKKLLLSDSGFYLCAWSQTTYTQYFGPGTRLTVL.

The gene calls are TRBV27 and TRBJ2-5; perhaps TRBD2 as D (6 bases). Trimming left V 5 bases short and J 1 base short, with 8 bases between. Per germline, CDR1 MNHEY and CDR2 SMNVEV (reference sequence). The CDR3 extends over 13 amino acids. The CDR3 DNA sequence: TGTGCCAGCAGTGGGGGGATCCAAGAGACCCAGTACTTC. It specifies CASSGGIQETQYF.

The chain carries TRBV7-3 and TRBJ2-5; 7 nucleotides agree with TRBD1. The CDR3 totals 15 residues. Trimming at V came to 5 bases and at J to 5 bases, leaving 11 bases not matched to a gene. Germline-derived CDR1 and CDR2 are SGHTA and FQGTGA. CDR3 nucleotides: TGTGCCAGCAGCCCAAACGGACAGGCCGCTGAGACCCAGTACTTC. It translates to CASSPNGQAAETQYF. The variable domain in full, with the rest retrieved from reference TRBV7-3 and TRBJ2-5, is GAGVSQTPSNKVTEKGKYVELRCDPISGHTALYWYRQSLGQGPEFLIYFQGTGAADDSGLPNDRFFAVRPEGSVSTLKIQRTERGDSAVYLCASSPNGQAAETQYFGPGTRLLVL.

This chain uses TRBV4-3 with TRBJ2-1; TRBD2 aligns across 8 bases. The CDR3 totals 16 residues. The J segment lost 7 bases and the V segment lost 0 bases, leaving 8 bases of the junction unmatched. The germline V gene encodes CDR1 LGHNA and CDR2 YSLEER. The CDR3 is CASSQDSAGGLNEQFF. The CDR3 DNA follows: TGCGCCAGCAGCCAAGATAGTGCGGGAGGACTGAATGAGCAGTTCTTC.

The gene calls are TRBV6-1 and TRBJ1-6, with D uncertain. V was trimmed by 2 bases and J by 9 bases, leaving 11 bases between them. The germline gives CDR1 MNHNS, CDR2 SASEGT. This CDR3 region has 14 residues. The CDR3 DNA reads as TGTGCCAGCAGTGAAACATTGGGCGGTTCACCCCTCCACTTT. This encodes CASSETLGGSPLHF.

As regards this clone: The same CDR3 also results from other DNA sequences found in this sample. V usage is TRBV18 and J usage is TRBJ1-4; 7 nucleotides agree with TRBD1. There are 14 residues in the CDR3. Unmatched junction bases numbered 6, after V lost 3 bases and J lost 8 bases. Germline V gene sequence: CDR1 KGHSH, CDR2 LQKENI. The CDR3 DNA reads as TGTGCCAGCTCACCGGGGGCAGGGGGGGAAAAACTGTTTTTT. It specifies CASSPGAGGEKLFF.

The chain has TRBV6-2 or TRBV6-3 and TRBJ2-5; D is undetermined. There are 18 residues in the CDR3. In germline, CDR1 is MNHEY, CDR2 SVGEGT. The ends were cut back, 0 bases at V and 2 bases at J, with 19 bases in the middle. The chain's CDR3 is CASSYSIGGVGWQETQYF. CDR3 sequence (DNA): TGTGCCAGCAGTTACTCAATTGGTGGGGTAGGATGGCAAGAGACCCAGTACTTC.

The V call is TRBV7-8, the J call TRBJ2-5, with D hard to call. Trimming removed 5 bases from V and 1 base from J, with 17 bases in between. Germline V lookup: CDR1 SGHVS, CDR2 FQNEAQ. The CDR3 length is 16 residues. CDR3 nucleotide sequence: TGTGCCAGCAGCCCTACCGTTGAAGGGCTCCAAGAGACCCAGTACTTC. Amino acid sequence: CASSPTVEGLQETQYF.

This chain links TRBV25-1 with TRBJ2-1, with unresolved D. V dropped 4 bases and J dropped 12 bases, with 7 bases sitting between them. The germline V gene has CDR1 MGHDK and CDR2 SYGVNS. CDR3 length equals 10 residues. CDR3 bases: TGTGCCAGCAGTGGGATTCTGCAGTTCTTC. Its translation: CASSGILQFF.

This clone was seen a single time. The gene calls are TRBV12-3 or TRBV12-4 and TRBJ1-6; D possibly corresponds to TRBD1 (6 bases). V lost 4 bases and J lost 10, with 11 bases in between. The CDR3 covers 13 residues. The CDR3 reads CASSSIGGSPLHF. The CDR3 DNA sequence: TGTGCCAGCAGTTCCATAGGGGGGTCACCCCTCCACTTT.

CDR3 DNA: TGTGCCAGCTGTCCACAGGGCACAGATACGCAGTATTTT. Translating gives CASCPQGTDTQYF. The J gene is TRBJ2-3, the V gene TRBV2; maybe TRBD1 (5 bases). V was pared by 8 bases and J by 1 base, with 10 bases between. This CDR3 comprises 13 residues. Germline V gene sequence: CDR1 SNHLY, CDR2 FYNNEI.

The V gene is TRBV12-5, the J gene TRBJ1-6; D ambiguous. The germline V gene encodes CDR1 LGHNT and CDR2 FRNRAP. V was pared by 7 bases and J by 4 bases, with 17 bases between. This CDR3 region has 16 residues. In DNA form, the CDR3 reads TGTGCTAGTGCGGAGACGAGGGTCGAATATAATTCACCCCTCCACTTT. It specifies CASAETRVEYNSPLHF.